This entry is about one T cell receptor beta chain. Its antigen is undetermined. The data originate from a study of cytomegalovirus exposure and HLA in healthy donors. The wider study: An early release of data contained 80 million to 85 million unique TCRs, which came from HLA-typed donors.

The PCR made use of 60 Vbeta and 13 Jbeta primers. The assay was immunoSEQ multiplex PCR, and TCRdb's table has in-frame clones only and misses some. The sample records tens of thousands of clones, just under 80% being singletons. Germline CDR1 MNHNS, CDR2 SASEGT. V gave up 6 bases and J gave up 3 bases, with 9 bases separating them. This CDR3 is 12 amino acids long. Whole-study findings and limits: For TCR beta chains, V- and J-gene trimming was later linked to a missense DCLRE1C variant. A classifier reportedly called cytomegalovirus status with high sensitivity and specificity.

This receptor was identified in a woman between 35 and 50 years old in good health and CMV-seronegative. This chain uses TRBV6-1 with TRBJ2-7; D is undetermined. Material for sequencing was PBMCs. DNA for the CDR3: TGTGCCAGCAGCCGACTGCTCTACGAGCAGTACTTC. Translation gives CASSRLLYEQYF.